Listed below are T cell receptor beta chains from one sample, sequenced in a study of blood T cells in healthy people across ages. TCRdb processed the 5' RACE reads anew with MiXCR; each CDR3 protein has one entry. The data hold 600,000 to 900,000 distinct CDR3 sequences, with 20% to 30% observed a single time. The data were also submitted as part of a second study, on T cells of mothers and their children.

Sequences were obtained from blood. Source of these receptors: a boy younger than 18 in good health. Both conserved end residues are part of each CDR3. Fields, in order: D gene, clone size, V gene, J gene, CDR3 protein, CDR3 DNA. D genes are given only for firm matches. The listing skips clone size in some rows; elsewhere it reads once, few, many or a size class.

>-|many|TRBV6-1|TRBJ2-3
CASRWDPRTDTQYF
TGTGCCAGCAGGTGGGACCCCCGCACAGATACGCAGTATTTT
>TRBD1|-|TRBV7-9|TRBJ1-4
CASSSLDRGVNEKLFF
TGTGCCAGCAGCTCGCTGGACAGGGGAGTTAATGAAAAACTGTTTTTT
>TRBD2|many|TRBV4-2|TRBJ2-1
CASSQRLAGAFYNEQFF
TGTGCCAGCAGCCAACGACTAGCGGGGGCCTTCTACAATGAGCAGTTCTTC
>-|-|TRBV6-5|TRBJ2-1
CASSYHRRGGPTSSYNEQFF
TGTGCCAGCAGTTACCATCGACGGGGAGGCCCTACCAGCTCCTACAATGAGCAGTTCTTC
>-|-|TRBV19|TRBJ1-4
CASSIIREAEKLFF
TGTGCCAGTAGTATAATAAGGGAGGCGGAAAAACTGTTTTTT
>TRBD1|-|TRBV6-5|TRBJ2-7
CASSYATGGYEQYF
TGTGCCAGCAGTTATGCTACAGGGGGCTACGAGCAGTACTTC
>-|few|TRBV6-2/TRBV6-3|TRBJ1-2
CASSPRTGYTF
TGTGCCAGCAGCCCCAGGACTGGCTACACCTTC
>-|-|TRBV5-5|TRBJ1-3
CASRGDASGNTIYF
TGTGCCAGCCGCGGGGATGCCTCTGGAAACACCATATATTTT
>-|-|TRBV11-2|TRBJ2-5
CASRSLGGKETQYF
TGTGCCAGCAGATCCTTGGGGGGTAAAGAGACCCAGTACTTC
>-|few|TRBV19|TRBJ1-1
CASSIQGRTMNTEAFF
TGTGCCAGTAGTATCCAGGGGAGAACAATGAACACTGAAGCTTTCTTT
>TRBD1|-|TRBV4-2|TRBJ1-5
CASSHSGTDNQPQHF
TGTGCCAGCAGCCACTCCGGGACAGACAATCAGCCCCAGCATTTT
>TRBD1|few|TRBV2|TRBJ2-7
CASSERTGQAVYEQYF
TGTGCCAGCAGTGAAAGAACCGGACAGGCGGTCTACGAGCAGTACTTC
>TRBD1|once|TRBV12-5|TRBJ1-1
CASGRTGGVGTEAFF
TGTGCTAGTGGAAGGACAGGGGGCGTCGGCACTGAAGCTTTCTTT
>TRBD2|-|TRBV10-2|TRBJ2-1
CASRAGGSYNEQFF
TGCGCCAGCAGGGCGGGGGGCTCCTACAATGAGCAGTTCTTC
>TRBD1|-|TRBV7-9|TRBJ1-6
CASRDTGEISPLHF
TGTGCCAGCAGGGATACAGGGGAGATTTCACCCCTCCACTTT
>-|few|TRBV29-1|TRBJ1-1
CSAYDGSGGTEASF
TGCAGCGCTTATGATGGGTCCGGGGGGACTGAAGCTTCCTTT
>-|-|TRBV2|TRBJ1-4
CASSDLAWATNEKLFF
TGTGCCAGCAGCGACCTCGCTTGGGCAACTAATGAAAAACTGTTTTTT
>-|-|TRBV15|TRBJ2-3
CATSRSTASTDTQYF
TGTGCCACCAGCAGGAGTACAGCCTCCACAGATACGCAGTATTTT
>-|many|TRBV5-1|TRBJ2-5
CASSAGLLQETQYF
TGCGCCAGCAGCGCGGGACTTCTCCAAGAGACCCAGTACTTC
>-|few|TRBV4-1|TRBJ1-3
CASSPGPFSGNTIYF
TGCGCCAGCAGCCCGGGACCGTTCTCTGGAAACACCATATATTTT
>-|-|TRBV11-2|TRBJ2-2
CASSRLERVNTGELFF
TGTGCCAGCAGCCGGTTAGAGAGGGTGAACACCGGGGAGCTGTTTTTT
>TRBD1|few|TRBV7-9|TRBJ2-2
CASSKDRVVTGELFF
TGTGCCAGCAGCAAGGACAGGGTTGTCACCGGGGAGCTGTTTTTT
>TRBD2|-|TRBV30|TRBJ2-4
CAWRTGLAGGKNIQYF
TGTGCCTGGAGGACGGGACTAGCGGGGGGAAAAAACATTCAGTACTTC
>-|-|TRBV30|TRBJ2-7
CAWRQTGSRQYF
TGTGCCTGGAGGCAGACGGGTTCACGGCAGTACTTC
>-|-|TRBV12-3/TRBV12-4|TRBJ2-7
CASSGPSSREQYF
TGTGCCAGCAGTGGCCCTAGTTCCCGCGAGCAGTACTTC
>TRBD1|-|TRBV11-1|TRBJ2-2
CASSPPDRVNTGELFF
TGTGCCAGCAGCCCACCGGACAGGGTGAACACCGGGGAGCTGTTTTTT
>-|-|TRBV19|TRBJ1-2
CASSTELGRPGGGYTF
TGTGCCAGTAGTACGGAACTAGGACGGCCAGGAGGGGGCTACACCTTC
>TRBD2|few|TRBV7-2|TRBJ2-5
CASSLASEGGEQYF
TGTGCCAGCAGCTTAGCCTCAGAGGGAGGGGAGCAGTACTTC
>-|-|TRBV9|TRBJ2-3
CASSPHPTDTQYF
TGTGCCAGCAGCCCCCACCCGACAGATACGCAGTATTTT
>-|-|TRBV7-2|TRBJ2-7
CASSLGGEGSYEQYF
TGTGCCAGCAGCTTAGGGGGGGAAGGCTCCTACGAGCAGTACTTC
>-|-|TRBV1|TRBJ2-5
CTSSLIPDSQETQYF
TGCACCAGCAGCCTCATTCCGGATTCGCAAGAGACCCAGTACTTC
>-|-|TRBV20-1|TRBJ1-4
CSAPTGREKLFF
TGCAGTGCCCCCACAGGACGTGAAAAACTGTTTTTT
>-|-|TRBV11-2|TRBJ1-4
CASSFEGGRNNEKLFF
TGTGCCAGCAGCTTTGAGGGAGGCAGGAATAATGAAAAACTGTTTTTT
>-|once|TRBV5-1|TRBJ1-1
CASSPSGVRNTEAFF
TGCGCCAGCAGCCCATCAGGGGTTAGGAACACTGAAGCTTTCTTT
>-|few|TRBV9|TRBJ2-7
CASSVVSSSYEQYF
TGTGCCAGCAGCGTAGTTAGCAGCTCCTACGAGCAGTACTTC
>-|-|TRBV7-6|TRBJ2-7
CASSLFESEQYF
TGTGCCAGCAGCTTATTTGAGTCCGAGCAGTACTTC
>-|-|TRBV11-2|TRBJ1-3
CASSLGRANTIYF
TGTGCCAGCAGCTTAGGACGGGCGAACACCATATATTTT
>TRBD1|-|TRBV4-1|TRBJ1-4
CASSRWTGEPNEKLFF
TGCGCCAGCAGCCGCTGGACAGGGGAGCCTAATGAAAAACTGTTTTTT
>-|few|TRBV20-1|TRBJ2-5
CSASLQETQYF
TGCAGTGCTAGCCTTCAGGAGACCCAGTACTTC
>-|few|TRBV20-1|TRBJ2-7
CSAEKGGEQYF
TGCAGTGCCGAGAAAGGGGGCGAGCAGTACTTC
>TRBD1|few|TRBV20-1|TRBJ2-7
CSASLGGYYEQYF
TGCAGTGCTTCTTTAGGGGGCTACTACGAGCAGTACTTC
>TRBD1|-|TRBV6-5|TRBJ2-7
CASSSRRLWTGNHEQYF
TGTGCCAGCAGTTCTCGGCGGTTGTGGACAGGGAACCACGAGCAGTACTTC
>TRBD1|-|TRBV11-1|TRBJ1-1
CASSFTGTGPTEAFF
TGTGCCAGCAGCTTCACGGGGACAGGGCCCACTGAAGCTTTCTTT
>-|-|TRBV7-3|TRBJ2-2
CASMDPSTGELFF
TGTGCCAGCATGGACCCGTCCACCGGGGAGCTGTTTTTT
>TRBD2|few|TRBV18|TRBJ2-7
CASSPATSGSEQYF
TGTGCCAGCTCACCGGCGACTAGCGGGAGCGAGCAGTACTTC
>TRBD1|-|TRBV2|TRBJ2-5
CASSMRGRKETQYF
TGTGCCAGCAGCATGAGGGGGCGCAAGGAGACCCAGTACTTC
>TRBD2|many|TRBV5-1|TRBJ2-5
CASSSPGVAGQETQYF
TGCGCCAGCAGCTCCCCGGGGGTAGCGGGACAAGAGACCCAGTACTTC
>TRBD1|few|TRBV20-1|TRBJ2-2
CSAMGQGNTGELFF
TGCAGTGCAATGGGACAGGGGAACACCGGGGAGCTGTTTTTT
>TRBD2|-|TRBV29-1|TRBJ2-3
CSVEPAGDAQYF
TGCAGCGTTGAACCCGCGGGGGACGCGCAGTATTTT
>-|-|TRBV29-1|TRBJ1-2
CSVVVGGLDGYTF
TGCAGCGTTGTGGTCGGGGGGCTTGATGGCTACACCTTC
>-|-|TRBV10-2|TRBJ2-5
CASSDFPRETQYF
TGCGCCAGCAGTGATTTCCCTCGGGAGACCCAGTACTTC
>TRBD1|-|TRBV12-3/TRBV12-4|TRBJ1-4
CASSLEGAHRPEKLFF
TGTGCCAGCAGTTTAGAGGGGGCGCATCGTCCTGAAAAACTGTTTTTT
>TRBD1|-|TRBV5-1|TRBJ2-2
CASSLFPGQGLGELFF
TGCGCCAGCAGCTTGTTCCCGGGACAGGGACTCGGGGAGCTGTTTTTT
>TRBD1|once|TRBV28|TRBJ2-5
CASSETGTAETQYF
TGTGCCAGCAGTGAGACAGGGACAGCAGAGACCCAGTACTTC
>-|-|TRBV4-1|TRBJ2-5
CASSPRPDSQRTQYF
TGCGCCAGCAGCCCACGCCCGGACTCACAGAGGACCCAGTACTTC
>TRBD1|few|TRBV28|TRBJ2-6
CASREGGTGNAGANVLTF
TGTGCCAGCAGAGAGGGGGGGACAGGGAATGCTGGGGCCAACGTCCTGACTTTC
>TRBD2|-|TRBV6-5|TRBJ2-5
CASSVGVAGETQYF
TGTGCCAGCAGTGTCGGGGTAGCGGGAGAGACCCAGTACTTC
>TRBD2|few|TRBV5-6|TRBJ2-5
CASSSGLARRETQYF
TGTGCCAGCAGCTCGGGACTAGCGAGGCGAGAGACCCAGTACTTC
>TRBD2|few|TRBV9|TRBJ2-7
CASSSSSSGALYEQYF
TGTGCCAGCAGCAGCTCTTCTAGCGGGGCCCTCTACGAGCAGTACTTC